These 9 T cell receptor beta chains were sequenced from one sample in a study of cytomegalovirus exposure and HLA in healthy donors. The PCR contained 60 Vbeta and 13 Jbeta primers. The data were produced by immunoSEQ multiplex PCR, yet TCRdb's version contains in-frame clones alone and is incomplete. The sample has 150,000 to 200,000 clones; 60% to 80% are singletons. Sequenced: PBMCs. Source of these receptors: a man between 18 and 29 years old in good health and CMV-seropositive.

V usage is TRBV6-4 and J usage is TRBJ2-1; 9 positions agree with TRBD2. V lost 5 bases, J lost 4 bases, and 3 bases stayed unmatched. CDR3 size: 14 residues. Per germline, CDR1 MRHNA and CDR2 SNTAGT. This CDR3 reads CASSLAGEYNEQFF. As DNA, the CDR3 is TGTGCCAGCAGTTTAGCGGGAGAATACAATGAGCAGTTCTTC.

The chain joins TRBV25-1 to TRBJ1-1, with TRBD1 identical over 7 bases. This CDR3 contains 14 residues. V was clipped by 0 bases and J by 7 bases; unmatched bases: 5. CDR1 is MGHDK and CDR2 is SYGVNS in the germline V gene. Here the CDR3 reads CASSEYTGAVEAFF. The CDR3, as DNA: TGTGCCAGCAGTGAATATACAGGGGCCGTTGAAGCTTTCTTT.

The V gene is TRBV6-1, the J gene TRBJ2-1; possible D gene TRBD1, 5 bases. CDR1 and CDR2 (germline): MNHNS, SASEGT. The V end was cut by 1 base, the J end by 5 bases, with 21 bases between. The CDR3 extends over 18 amino acids. The CDR3 loop reads CASSEVGSWGQGNNEQFF. CDR3 nucleotide sequence: TGTGCCAGCAGTGAAGTGGGGTCGTGGGGCCAGGGAAACAATGAGCAGTTCTTC.

J is TRBJ2-7 and V is TRBV28; 8 bases match TRBD1. The germline gives CDR1 MDHEN, CDR2 SYDVKM. Trimming took 6 bases from V and 2 from J; bases not matched to a gene: 12. The CDR3 is made up of 16 amino acids. The CDR3 DNA reads as TGTGCCAGCAGCACCCCCACAGGGGGTAATCCCTACGAGCAGTACGTC. It encodes CASSTPTGGNPYEQYV.

This chain links TRBV5-4 with TRBJ1-4, with D maybe TRBD1 (6 bases). The V end was cut by 4 bases, the J end by 7 bases, with 17 bases between. The CDR3 is 15 amino acids. Germline V CDR1 and CDR2: SGHNT, YYREEE (reference sequence). The CDR3 is CASSPWGGIPEKLFF. The CDR3 nucleotides read TGTGCCAGCAGCCCCTGGGGGGGCATCCCTGAAAAACTGTTTTTT.

This chain links TRBV7-8 with TRBJ2-7, with D possibly being TRBD2 (5 bases). The germline V and J ends were trimmed by 0 bases and 11 bases, with 14 bases remaining between them. Per the germline V gene, CDR1 is SGHVS and CDR2 is FQNEAQ. This CDR3 spans 13 amino acids. The CDR3 DNA reads TGTGCCAGCAGCTTAGCGCATGGGTCGGAGGAGTACGTC. Amino acids: CASSLAHGSEEYV.

The chain combines TRBV5-4 with TRBJ2-2; perhaps TRBD2 as D (6 bases). CDR1 and CDR2 from the germline V gene are SGHNT and YYREEE (reference sequence). Trimming removed 4 bases at V and 8 bases at J, with 12 bases between. The CDR3 covers 13 residues. The chain's CDR3 is CASSPFGRGELFF. CDR3 sequence (DNA): TGTGCCAGCAGCCCTTTTGGGAGGGGGGAGCTGTTTTTT.

This clone has more than one count but fewer than ten. The V and J genes are TRBV19 and TRBJ2-5; weak D call: TRBD1 (6 bases). CDR3 size: 14 residues. CDR1 and CDR2 from the germline V gene are LNHDA and SQIVND (reference sequence). V was trimmed by 4 bases and J by 0 bases, leaving 9 bases between them. The CDR3 region is CASSTGEYQETQYF. The CDR3 DNA follows: TGTGCCAGTAGTACAGGGGAGTACCAAGAGACCCAGTACTTC.

This clone was found a few times. V and J are TRBV28 and TRBJ1-4; D is uncertain. CDR3 length: 11 amino acids. Trimming removed 7 bases from V and 5 bases from J, with 5 bases in between. Germline CDR1 is MDHEN and CDR2 is SYDVKM. The CDR3, as DNA: TGTGCCAGCACCTTGAATGAAAAACTGTTTTTT. Encoded protein: CASTLNEKLFF.